This TCR beta chain was sequenced during a study of shared clonotypes between healthy human individuals. Looking at the study overall: Donors had three CD4 naive, three CD4 memory, two CD8 naive and one CD8 memory plate apiece. Study findings and constraints: Clonotype sharing among donors likely depends on sequencing depth.

The method was immunoSEQ multiplex PCR; TCRdb's version includes in-frame clones alone and lacks a portion of them. The sample contains some 2 million clones, over 85% of which appear only once. Cells designated naive CD8 were CD45RO-negative and were positively selected for CCR7, with terminally differentiated effector memory CD45RA+ cells excluded. To note about this clone: The antigen remains undetermined.

This clonotype was obtained from a man younger than 30 in good health. Sequenced sample: naive CD8+ T cells sorted from blood.

DNA for the CDR3: TGCGCCAGCAGCCAACTCGGGACAGGGGTCTACAATGAGCAGTTCTTC. Translation gives CASSQLGTGVYNEQFF. V and J are TRBV4-1 and TRBJ2-1; 10 positions agree with TRBD1. The length of the CDR3 is 16 residues. With V trimmed by 2 bases and J by 3 bases, 4 bases remained unmatched. Germline loops: CDR1 MGHRA, CDR2 YSYEKL.